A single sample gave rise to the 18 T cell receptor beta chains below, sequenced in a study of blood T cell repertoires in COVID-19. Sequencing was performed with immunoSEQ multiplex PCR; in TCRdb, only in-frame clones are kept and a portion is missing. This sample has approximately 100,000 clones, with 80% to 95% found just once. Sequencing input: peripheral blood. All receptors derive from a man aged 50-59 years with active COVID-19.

In DNA, the CDR3 is TGCGCCAGCAGCCAGCCAACTAGTATAGGATCCTACGAGCAGTACTTC. It yields the protein CASSQPTSIGSYEQYF. The J gene is TRBJ2-7, the V gene TRBV4-1; tentative D call: TRBD2 (5 bases). CDR1 MGHRA and CDR2 YSYEKL come from the germline V gene. V lost 3 bases and J 1 base, leaving 16 bases between the germline ends. This CDR3 spans 16 amino acids.

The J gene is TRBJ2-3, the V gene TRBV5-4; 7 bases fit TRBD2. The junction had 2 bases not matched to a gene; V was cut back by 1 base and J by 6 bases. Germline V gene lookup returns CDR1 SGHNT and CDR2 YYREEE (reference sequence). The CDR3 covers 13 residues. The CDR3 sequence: CASSLKRDDTQYF. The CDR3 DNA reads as TGTGCCAGCAGCTTGAAGCGGGACGATACGCAGTATTTT.

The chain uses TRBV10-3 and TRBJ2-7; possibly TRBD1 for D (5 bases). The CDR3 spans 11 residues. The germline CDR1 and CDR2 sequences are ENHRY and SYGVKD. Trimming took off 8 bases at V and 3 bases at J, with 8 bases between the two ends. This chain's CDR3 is CAIAQGYEQYF. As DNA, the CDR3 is TGTGCCATCGCTCAGGGCTACGAGCAGTACTTC.

CDR3: CASSRDSGYSGANVLTF. CDR3 coding DNA: TGTGCCAGCAGCCGGGACAGCGGTTACTCTGGGGCCAACGTCCTGACTTTC. V is TRBV7-9 and J is TRBJ2-6; 7 nucleotides agree with TRBD1. The V segment lost 5 bases and the J segment 0 bases; nucleotides outside the gene matches: 7. CDR1 and CDR2 from the germline V gene are SEHNR and FQNEAQ (reference sequence). The CDR3 is made up of 17 amino acids.

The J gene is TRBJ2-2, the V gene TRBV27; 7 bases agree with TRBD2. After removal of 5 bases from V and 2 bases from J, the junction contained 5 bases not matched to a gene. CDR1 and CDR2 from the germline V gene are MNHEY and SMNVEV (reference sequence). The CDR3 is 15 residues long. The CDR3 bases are TGTGCCAGCAGTCCCTGGACTAGTAACACCGGGGAGCTGTTTTTT. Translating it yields CASSPWTSNTGELFF.

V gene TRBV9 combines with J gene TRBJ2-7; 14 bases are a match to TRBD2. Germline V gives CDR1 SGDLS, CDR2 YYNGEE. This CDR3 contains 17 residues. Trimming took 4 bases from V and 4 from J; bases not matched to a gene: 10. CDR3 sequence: CASSPERGLAGVYEQYF. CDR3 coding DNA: TGTGCCAGCAGCCCGGAGAGGGGACTAGCGGGGGTTTACGAGCAGTACTTC.

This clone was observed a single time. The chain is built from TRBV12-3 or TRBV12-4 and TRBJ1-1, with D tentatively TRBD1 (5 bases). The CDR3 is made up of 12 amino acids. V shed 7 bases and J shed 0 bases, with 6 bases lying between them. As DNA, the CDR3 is TGTGCCAGCAAGACAGTGAACACTGAAGCTTTCTTT. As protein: CASKTVNTEAFF.

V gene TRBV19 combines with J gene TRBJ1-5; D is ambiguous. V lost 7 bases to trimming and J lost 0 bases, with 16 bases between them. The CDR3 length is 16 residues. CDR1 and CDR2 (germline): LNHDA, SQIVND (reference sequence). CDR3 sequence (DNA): TGTGCCAGTACCCGGGGTTCCGGCTATAGCAATCAGCCCCAGCATTTT. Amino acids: CASTRGSGYSNQPQHF.

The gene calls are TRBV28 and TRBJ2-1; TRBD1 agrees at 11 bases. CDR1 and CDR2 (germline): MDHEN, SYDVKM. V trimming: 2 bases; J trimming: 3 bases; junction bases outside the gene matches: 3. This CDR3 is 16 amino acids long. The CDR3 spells CASSLGGTGGYNEQFF. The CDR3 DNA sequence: TGTGCCAGCAGTTTAGGGGGGACAGGGGGCTACAATGAGCAGTTCTTC.

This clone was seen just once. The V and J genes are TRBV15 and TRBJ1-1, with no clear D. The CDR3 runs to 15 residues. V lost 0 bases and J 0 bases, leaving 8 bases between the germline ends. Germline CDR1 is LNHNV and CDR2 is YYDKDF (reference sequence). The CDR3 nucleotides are TGTGCCACCAGCAGAGAACTTTTCATGAACACTGAAGCTTTCTTT. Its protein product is CATSRELFMNTEAFF.

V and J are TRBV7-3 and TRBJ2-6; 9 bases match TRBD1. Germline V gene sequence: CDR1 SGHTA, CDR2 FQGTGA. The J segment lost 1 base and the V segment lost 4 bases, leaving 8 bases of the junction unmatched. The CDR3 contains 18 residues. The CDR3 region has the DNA TGTGCCAGCAGCTCTGTCCCGGGACAGGGTTCTGGGGCCAACGTCCTGACTTTC. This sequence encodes CASSSVPGQGSGANVLTF.

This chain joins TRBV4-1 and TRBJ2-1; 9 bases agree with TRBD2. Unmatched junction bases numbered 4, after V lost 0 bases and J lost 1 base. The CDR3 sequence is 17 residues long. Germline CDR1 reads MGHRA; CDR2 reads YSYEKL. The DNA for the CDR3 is TGCGCCAGCAGCCAAGATCCTAGCGGGATGTCCTACAATGAGCAGTTCTTC. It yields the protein CASSQDPSGMSYNEQFF.

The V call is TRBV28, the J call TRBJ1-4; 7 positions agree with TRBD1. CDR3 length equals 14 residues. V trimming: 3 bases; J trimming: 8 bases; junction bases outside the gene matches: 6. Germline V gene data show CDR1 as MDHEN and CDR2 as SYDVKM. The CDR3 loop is CASSLTGRPEKLFF. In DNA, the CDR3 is TGTGCCAGCAGTTTGACAGGGAGGCCCGAAAAACTGTTTTTT.

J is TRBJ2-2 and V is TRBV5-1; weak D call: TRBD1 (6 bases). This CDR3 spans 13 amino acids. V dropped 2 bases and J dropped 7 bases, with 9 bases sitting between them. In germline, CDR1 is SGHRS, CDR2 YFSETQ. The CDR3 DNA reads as TGCGCCAGCAGCTTTAGAGGGGGCGGGGAGCTGTTTTTT. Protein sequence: CASSFRGGGELFF.

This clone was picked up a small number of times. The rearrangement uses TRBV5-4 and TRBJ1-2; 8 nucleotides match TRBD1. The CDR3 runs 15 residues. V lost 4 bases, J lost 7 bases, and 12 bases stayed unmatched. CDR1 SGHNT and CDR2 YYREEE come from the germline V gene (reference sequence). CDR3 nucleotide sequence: TGTGCCAGCAGCCCTGGTTGGCAGGGGGCTCTTGGCTACACCTTC. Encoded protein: CASSPGWQGALGYTF. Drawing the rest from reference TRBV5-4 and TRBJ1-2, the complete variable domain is ETGVTQSPTHLIKTRGQQVTLRCSSQSGHNTVSWYQQALGQGPQFIFQYYREEENGRGNFPPRFSGLQFPNYSSELNVNALELDDSALYLCASSPGWQGALGYTFGSGTRLTVV.

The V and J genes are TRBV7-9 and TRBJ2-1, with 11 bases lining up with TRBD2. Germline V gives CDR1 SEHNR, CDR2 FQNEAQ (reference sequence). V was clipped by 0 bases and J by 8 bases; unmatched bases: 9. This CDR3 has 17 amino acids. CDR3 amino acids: CASSLALAGVVGDEQFF. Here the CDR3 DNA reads TGTGCCAGCAGCTTAGCACTAGCGGGAGTTGTCGGAGATGAGCAGTTCTTC. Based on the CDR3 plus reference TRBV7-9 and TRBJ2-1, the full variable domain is DTGVSQNPRHKITKRGQNVTFRCDPISEHNRLYWYRQTLGQGPEFLTYFQNEAQLEKSRLLSDRFSAERPKGSFSTLEIQRTEQGDSAMYLCASSLALAGVVGDEQFFGPGTRLTVL.

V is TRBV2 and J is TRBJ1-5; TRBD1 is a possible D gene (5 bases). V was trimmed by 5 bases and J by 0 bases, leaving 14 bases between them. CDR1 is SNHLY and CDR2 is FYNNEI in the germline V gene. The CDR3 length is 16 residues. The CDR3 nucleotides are TGTGCCAGCAGTCGCGACAGAGAATATAGCAATCAGCCCCAGCATTTT. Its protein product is CASSRDREYSNQPQHF.

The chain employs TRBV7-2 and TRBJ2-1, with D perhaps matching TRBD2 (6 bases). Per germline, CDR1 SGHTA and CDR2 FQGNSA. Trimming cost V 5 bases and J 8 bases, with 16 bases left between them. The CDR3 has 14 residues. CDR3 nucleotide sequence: TGTGCCAGCAGCGCCTTCCCTGGGACTTATGAGCAGTTCTTC. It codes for CASSAFPGTYEQFF.